Below, one TCR beta chain is given with its context. The antigen is unknown. This specimen belongs to a study of CXCR3-negative and CXCR3-positive naive CD8 T cells. The CDR3 spans 16 residues. Germline CDR1 reads SQVTM; CDR2 reads ANQGSEA. The authors prepared UMI-labeled TRB cDNA libraries by 5' RACE. TCRdb re-called the 5' RACE reads; one entry per CDR3 protein, DNA not given. Its table records over 150,000 distinct CDR3 sequences. Study observations and caveats: The TRB CDR3s that CXCR3-positive naive cells carried were more hydrophobic than those of CXCR3-negative naive cells.

The rearrangement links TRBV29-1 to TRBJ1-1; TCRdb outputs TRBD1, but without DNA this stays unchecked. The receptor's source is a human donor in good health. Some clones in this sample may be carry-over from other donors' samples. Sequences were obtained from naive CXCR3+ CD8+ T cells from blood. Regarding subset: CD45RO-CCR7+CD27+CD95- naive CD8+ T cells expressing CXCR3 (TNR3+). The CDR3 loop reads CSVGGQGGVPNTEAFF. The full variable domain, completed using reference TRBV29-1 and TRBJ1-1, is SAVISQKPSRDICQRGTSLTIQCQVDSQVTMMFWYRQQPGQSLTLIATANQGSEATYESGFVIDKFPISRPNLTFSTLTVSNMSPEDSSIYLCSVGGQGGVPNTEAFFGQGTRLTVV.